This entry features one T cell receptor beta chain sequence. This entry is derived from a study of blood T cell repertoires in COVID-19. Study-level information: Samples representing acute and convalescent COVID-19 were sourced from the United States, Italy and Spain. Nucleic acid was either cDNA or gDNA, and it came from T cells, B-cell-depleted T cells, or PBMCs.

V was cut by 3 bases and J by 3 bases, with 8 bases left in between. Per the germline V gene, CDR1 is SGHAT and CDR2 is FQNNGV. The CDR3 spans 13 residues. In the authors' methods: Estimation of nucleated cell counts relied on the amplification of reference gene primers. The repertoire was sequenced with immunoSEQ multiplex PCR; TCRdb's copy has only in-frame clones and lacks some. V and J calls and clone size follow that table, whereas D and trimming were derived from the DNA. The table lists about 270,000 clones, about nine tenths of them singletons. Sequences were obtained from peripheral blood. The chain links TRBV11-2 to TRBJ1-2; D possibly corresponds to TRBD1 (6 bases). The source of this sequence is a man between 45 and 60 years old with acute or convalescent COVID-19. CDR3 sequence: CASSFSGDYGYTF. CDR3 bases: TGTGCCAGCAGCTTTTCAGGGGACTATGGCTACACCTTC.